This TCR beta chain is drawn from a study of metastatic and nonmetastatic thyroid tumors. Points from the study as a whole: For both blood and tumor, malignant thyroid tumors reportedly showed significantly higher TCR beta diversity than benign nodules did.

The length of the CDR3 is 15 residues. Per germline, CDR1 MDHEN and CDR2 SYDVKM. Trimming stripped 4 bases from V and 14 bases from J, with 24 bases between. There were no patients who had received any treatment before thyroid surgery. This clone ranks as medium-sized. The antigen is not known. TCRdb re-called clones from the PCR reads using MiXCR. The sample has 20,000 or so clones, 20% to 25% seen once. The receptor was derived from a female donor with papillary thyroid cancer or a benign thyroid nodule (not recorded which). Some clones in this sample may be carry-over from other donors' samples. Specimen: adjacent normal tissue. This chain connects TRBV28 to TRBJ2-1, with a weak D call TRBD2 (6 bases). CDR3 DNA sequence: TGTGCCAGCAGTTGGACGACTAGTATAGGAGCGGAGGAGTTCTTC. Encoded protein: CASSWTTSIGAEEFF.